Below are 13 T cell receptor beta chains sequenced from a single sample in a study of shared clonotypes between healthy human individuals. Here immunoSEQ multiplex PCR was the method, and the copy in TCRdb shows in-frame clones only, minus some. The sample yields 1.5 million to 2.5 million clones, approximately 94% seen once. Naive CD8 populations comprised CD45RO-negative cells positively selected for CCR7, excluding terminally differentiated effector memory CD45RA+ cells. The sample comprised naive CD8+ T cells sorted from blood. The receptors here all came from a man aged 18 to 29 in good health.

The V and J genes are TRBV11-2 and TRBJ2-7, with D uncertain. Looked up from germline, CDR1 is SGHAT and CDR2 is FQNNGV. V was shortened by 1 base and J by 4 bases, with 14 bases between the two germline ends. The CDR3 sequence is 15 residues long. Here the CDR3 DNA reads TGTGCCAGCAGCTTAGCCAGCAATTTAGAGTACGAGCAGTACTTC. Protein: CASSLASNLEYEQYF.

The chain links TRBV5-1 to TRBJ1-1; the match to TRBD1 covers 7 bases. CDR1 and CDR2 from the germline V gene are SGHRS and YFSETQ. The CDR3 is made up of 15 amino acids. The V segment lost 3 bases and the J segment 4 bases; nucleotides outside the gene matches: 9. The CDR3 reads CASSSQTGLSTEAFF. For the CDR3, the DNA is TGCGCCAGCAGCTCCCAGACAGGGTTGAGCACTGAAGCTTTCTTT.

This chain connects TRBV7-9 to TRBJ2-2, with D perhaps TRBD2 (6 bases). Germline CDR1 reads SEHNR; CDR2 reads FQNEAQ (reference sequence). The CDR3 totals 18 residues. Trimming pared 1 base from V and 6 bases from J, leaving 21 bases between. The CDR3 reads CASSLVSGIREVSGELFF. The CDR3 nucleotides read TGTGCCAGCAGCTTAGTGTCGGGAATCAGGGAGGTTTCCGGGGAGCTGTTTTTT.

The V call is TRBV30, the J call TRBJ2-7; TRBD2 aligns across 10 bases. The V gene end was trimmed by 5 bases and the J gene end by 3 bases; junction bases not matched to a gene: 4. Germline V lookup: CDR1 GTSNPN, CDR2 SVGIG (reference sequence). The CDR3 length is 13 residues. CDR3 protein: CAWDERGGYEQYF. The CDR3 nucleotides are TGTGCCTGGGACGAGCGGGGGGGCTACGAGCAGTACTTC.

The chain recombines TRBV30 with TRBJ1-2; 8 bases are shared with TRBD1. CDR3 length: 12 amino acids. V dropped 8 bases and J dropped 3; count of bases not matched to a gene: 5. Germline CDR1 GTSNPN, CDR2 SVGIG (reference sequence). The CDR3 coding sequence is TGTGCCGCCGGGACAGGCCACTATGGCTACACCTTC. This gives the protein CAAGTGHYGYTF.

The chain uses TRBV7-9 and TRBJ2-7; perhaps TRBD2 as D (7 bases). The CDR3 extends over 15 amino acids. With 5 bases removed from V and 0 bases from J, the gap between germline ends came to 14 bases. CDR1 is SEHNR, CDR2 FQNEAQ, per germline (reference sequence). DNA for the CDR3: TGTGCCAGCAGCATACGGGGGGCGAGCTCCTACGAGCAGTACTTC. Translated: CASSIRGASSYEQYF.

The chain carries TRBV5-6 and TRBJ1-5, with TRBD1 as a possible D gene (6 bases). This CDR3 is 14 amino acids long. V dropped 2 bases and J dropped 5 bases, with 11 bases sitting between them. CDR1 is SGHDT and CDR2 is YYEEEE in the germline V gene. In DNA, the CDR3 is TGTGCCAGCAGCTTTAGGGGGTTGGATCAGCCCCAGCATTTT. This gives the protein CASSFRGLDQPQHF. Combining the CDR3 with reference TRBV5-6 and TRBJ1-5 gives the whole variable domain DAGVTQSPTHLIKTRGQQVTLRCSPKSGHDTVSWYQQALGQGPQFIFQYYEEEERQRGNFPDRFSGHQFPNYSSELNVNALLLGDSALYLCASSFRGLDQPQHFGDGTRLSIL.

CDR3 coding DNA: TGTGCCAGCAGTTCGACAGGACCCTCCTACGAGCAGTACTTC. Residues: CASSSTGPSYEQYF. This chain joins TRBV28 and TRBJ2-7; D perhaps matches TRBD1 (6 bases). From germline, CDR1 is MDHEN and CDR2 SYDVKM. V lost 4 bases to trimming and J lost 0 bases, with 10 bases between them. The CDR3 contains 14 residues.

The CDR3 nucleotides are TGTGCCAGCAGCTCCAGCGGGGGACTAGGCTTCTACAATGAGCAGTTCTTC. Protein product: CASSSSGGLGFYNEQFF. The V call is TRBV7-9, the J call TRBJ2-1; 8 nucleotides align to TRBD2. CDR1 is SEHNR, CDR2 FQNEAQ, per germline (reference sequence). This CDR3 has 17 residues. V was pared by 4 bases and J by 3 bases, with 11 bases of the junction left unmatched.

The rearrangement joins TRBV5-6 to TRBJ2-7; no reliable D call. Germline CDR1 and CDR2: SGHDT and YYEEEE. The CDR3 is 14 residues long. Trimming left V 4 bases short and J 3 bases short, with 14 bases between. The CDR3 DNA follows: TGTGCCAGCAGCCAGCTGGGCGAGGACTACGAGCAGTACTTC. Its translation: CASSQLGEDYEQYF.

J is TRBJ2-7 and V is TRBV18; 9 positions agree with TRBD1. J was trimmed by 3 bases and V by 0 bases; bases with no gene match: 9. CDR1 KGHSH and CDR2 LQKENI come from the germline V gene. The CDR3 contains 17 residues. The CDR3 nucleotides are TGTGCCAGCTCACCACCAGGGGTCGGGACAGGGCACTACGAGCAGTACTTC. It yields the protein CASSPPGVGTGHYEQYF. The variable domain in full, with the rest retrieved from reference TRBV18 and TRBJ2-7, is NAGVMQNPRHLVRRRGQEARLRCSPMKGHSHVYWYRQLPEEGLKFMVYLQKENIIDESGMPKERFSAEFPKEGPSILRIQQVVRGDSAAYFCASSPPGVGTGHYEQYFGPGTRLTVT.

The J gene is TRBJ2-1, the V gene TRBV6-6; 7 nucleotides match TRBD2. The CDR3 has 10 residues. Trimming cost V 11 bases and J 5 bases; bases outside gene matches: 0. Per germline, CDR1 MNHNY and CDR2 SVGAGI (reference sequence). The chain's CDR3 is CAGGDNEQFF. Here the CDR3 DNA reads TGTGCCGGGGGGGACAATGAGCAGTTCTTC.

The gene calls are TRBV6-1 and TRBJ2-7; D is uncertain. V lost 1 base to trimming and J lost 3 bases, with 10 bases between them. The CDR3 loop spans 14 amino acids. Germline V CDR1 and CDR2: MNHNS, SASEGT. Here the CDR3 reads CASSEGWYGYEQYF. The CDR3 coding sequence is TGTGCCAGCAGTGAAGGGTGGTATGGCTACGAGCAGTACTTC.